The clone carrying this TCR beta chain was observed at least ten times. The data belong to a study of response to subunit inactivated influenza vaccine. TCRdb reanalysed the RT-PCR reads using MiXCR and keeps one entry per CDR3 protein. Of some 600,000 distinct CDR3 sequences in the sample, about 15% are singletons; the top ten hold roughly 7.2%. CDR1 is WSHSY, CDR2 SAAADI, per germline. The junction had 2 bases not matched to a gene; V was cut back by 3 bases and J by 2 bases. The CDR3 loop spans 15 amino acids. The chain combines TRBV10-2 with TRBJ1-3; 9 bases match TRBD1. The material sequenced was PBMCs from blood, taken roughly 15 days before vaccination. The clonotype comes from a man in his fifties or sixties who received an inactivated influenza vaccine. The CDR3 sequence: CASSEWDRAGNTIYF. The DNA for the CDR3 is TGCGCCAGCAGTGAATGGGACAGGGCTGGAAACACCATATATTTT.